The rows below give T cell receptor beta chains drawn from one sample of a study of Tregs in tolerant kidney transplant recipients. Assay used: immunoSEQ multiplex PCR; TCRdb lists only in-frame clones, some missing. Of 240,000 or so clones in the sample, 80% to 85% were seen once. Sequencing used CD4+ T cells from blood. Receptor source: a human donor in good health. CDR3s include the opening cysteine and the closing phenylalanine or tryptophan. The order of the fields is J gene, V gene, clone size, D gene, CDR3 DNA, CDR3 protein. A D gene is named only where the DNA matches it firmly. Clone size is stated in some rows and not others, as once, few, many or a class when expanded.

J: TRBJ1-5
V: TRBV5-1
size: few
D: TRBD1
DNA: TGCGCCAGCAGTGGGACAGGGGTCGGCAATCAGCCCCAGCATTTT
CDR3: CASSGTGVGNQPQHF

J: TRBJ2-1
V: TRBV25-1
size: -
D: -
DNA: TGTGCCAGCAGTGAATCTGGGGGGACAAGCTCCTACAATGAGCAGTTCTTC
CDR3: CASSESGGTSSYNEQFF

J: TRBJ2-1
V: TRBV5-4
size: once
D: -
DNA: TGTGCCAGCAGCTTGGCCCTCTACAATGAGCAGTTCTTC
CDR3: CASSLALYNEQFF

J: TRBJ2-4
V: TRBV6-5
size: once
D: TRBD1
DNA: TGTGCCAGCTCCCAAGGGGGGACAGGGCATAACATTCAGTACTTC
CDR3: CASSQGGTGHNIQYF

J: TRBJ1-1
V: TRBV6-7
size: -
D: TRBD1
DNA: TGTGCCAGCAGTTACTCCAGACAGGGGGGGTCCACTGAAGCTTTCTTT
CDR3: CASSYSRQGGSTEAFF

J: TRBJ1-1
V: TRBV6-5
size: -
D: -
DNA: TGTGCCAGCAGGAGGAGGACTGAAGCTTTCTTT
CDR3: CASRRRTEAFF

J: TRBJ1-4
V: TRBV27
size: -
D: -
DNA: TGTGCCAGCAGTTTCCGGGACGAAGGTGAAAAACTGTTTTTT
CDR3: CASSFRDEGEKLFF

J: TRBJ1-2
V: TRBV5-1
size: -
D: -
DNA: TGCGCCAGCAGCCCATCCCCGACAGCCAACTATGGCTACACCTTC
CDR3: CASSPSPTANYGYTF

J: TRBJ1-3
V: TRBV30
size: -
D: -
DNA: TGTGCCTGGAGTTATGACGGGAGCTCTGGAAACACCATATATTTT
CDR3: CAWSYDGSSGNTIYF

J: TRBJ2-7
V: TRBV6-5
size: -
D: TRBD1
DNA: TGTGCCAGCAGTTACAGGGGGCACGAGCAGTACTTC
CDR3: CASSYRGHEQYF

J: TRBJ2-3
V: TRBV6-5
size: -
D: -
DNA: TGTGCCAGCAGGGCGAAAAGCACAGATACGCAGTATTTT
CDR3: CASRAKSTDTQYF

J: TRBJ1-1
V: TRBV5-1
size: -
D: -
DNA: TGCGCCAGCAGCTTGGCGCCCTCGGGCACTGAAGCTTTCTTT
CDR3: CASSLAPSGTEAFF

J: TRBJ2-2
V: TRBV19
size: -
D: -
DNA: TGTGCCAGTAGTATAAAATGGGGCAGGGCCGGGGAGCTGTTTTTT
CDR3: CASSIKWGRAGELFF

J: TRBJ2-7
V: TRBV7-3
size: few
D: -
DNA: TGTGCCAGCAGCTTATTAAGACCTTCCTCCTACGAGCAGTACTTC
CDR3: CASSLLRPSSYEQYF

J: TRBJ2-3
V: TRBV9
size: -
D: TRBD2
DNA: TGTGCCAGCAGCGTCCCCTCCGGGAGGACAGATACGCAGTATTTT
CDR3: CASSVPSGRTDTQYF

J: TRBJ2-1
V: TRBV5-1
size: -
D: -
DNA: TGCGCCAGCAGCCCTGGCCAGACAGCCAATGAGCAGTTCTTC
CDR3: CASSPGQTANEQFF

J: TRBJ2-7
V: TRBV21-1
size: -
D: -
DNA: TGTGCCACCAGCGACCAGGCAGGGCTGACAACCACCTACGAGCAGTACTTC
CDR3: CATSDQAGLTTTYEQYF

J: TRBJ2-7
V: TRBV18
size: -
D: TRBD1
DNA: TGTGCCAGCTCGCGAGGGACAGGGGGCGAGAGAAGCTACGAGCAGTACTTC
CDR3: CASSRGTGGERSYEQYF

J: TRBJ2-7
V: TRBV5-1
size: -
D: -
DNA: TGCGCCAGCAGCTTAGCCACAGGCACCTCCTACGAGCAGTACTTC
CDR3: CASSLATGTSYEQYF

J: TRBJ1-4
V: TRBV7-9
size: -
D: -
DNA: TGTGCCAGCAGCCACGCCCTTGCAACTAATGAAAAACTGTTTTTT
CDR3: CASSHALATNEKLFF

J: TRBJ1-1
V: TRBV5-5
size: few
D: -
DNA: TGTGCCAGCAGCTTGGCCCAATGGAACACTGAAGCTTTCTTT
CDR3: CASSLAQWNTEAFF

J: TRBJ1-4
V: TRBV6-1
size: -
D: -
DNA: TGTGCCAGCAGTGAAGCGTACCGGGCGTGGGGTGAAAAACTGTTTTTT
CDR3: CASSEAYRAWGEKLFF

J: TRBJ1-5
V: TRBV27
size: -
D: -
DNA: TGTGCCAGCAGTTTACGGGAGAATCAGCCCCAGCATTTT
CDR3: CASSLRENQPQHF